This entry lists 21 T cell receptor beta chains sequenced from one sample in a study of T cells in localized non-small cell lung cancer. Using immunoSEQ multiplex PCR, the repertoire was profiled, and TCRdb retains in-frame clones only, with some absent. The sample includes 26,000 or so clones, roughly 89% of them seen just once. The sample was peripheral blood, taken before any cancer treatment. The receptors derive from a woman aged 18 to 55 with stage I lung adenocarcinoma.

This sequence joins TRBV7-2 and TRBJ1-1; 8 nucleotides agree with TRBD1. Germline CDR1 SGHTA, CDR2 FQGNSA. The CDR3 extends over 12 amino acids. Trimming took 5 bases from V and 11 from J; bases not matched to a gene: 7. The CDR3 loop reads CASSNGQGYAFF. In DNA, the CDR3 is TGTGCCAGCAGCAACGGACAGGGCTACGCTTTCTTT. Full variable domain (remainder filled in from reference TRBV7-2 and TRBJ1-1): GAGVSQSPSNKVTEKGKDVELRCDPISGHTALYWYRQSLGQGLEFLIYFQGNSAPDKSGLPSDRFSAERTGGSVSTLTIQRTQQEDSAVYLCASSNGQGYAFFGQGTRLTVV.

The rearrangement links TRBV6-5 to TRBJ1-2; D not certain. The V gene's germline CDR1 is MNHEY and CDR2 SVGAGI. This CDR3 comprises 15 residues. V lost 0 bases to trimming and J lost 4 bases, with 12 bases between them. CDR3 coding DNA: TGTGCCAGCAGTTACTCTCGGAACCCCGCCTATGGCTACACCTTC. Amino acids: CASSYSRNPAYGYTF.

CDR3 sequence: CASSPWDRGSYEQYF. The CDR3 DNA is TGCGCCAGCAGTCCCTGGGACAGGGGTAGCTACGAGCAGTACTTC. The V call is TRBV10-2, the J call TRBJ2-7, with 10 positions matching TRBD1. V was pared by 5 bases and J by 3 bases, with 7 bases of the junction left unmatched. The CDR3 covers 15 residues. From germline, CDR1 is WSHSY and CDR2 SAAADI.

This chain links TRBV19 with TRBJ1-1, with a tentative D call TRBD1 (5 bases). Germline loops: CDR1 LNHDA, CDR2 SQIVND (reference sequence). This CDR3 spans 14 amino acids. Trimming removed 9 bases from V and 0 bases from J, with 14 bases in between. CDR3 nucleotides: TGTGCCAGCCTACAGAGGGGCCTGAACACTGAAGCTTTCTTT. Its translation is CASLQRGLNTEAFF. Variable domain in full (rest from reference TRBV19 and TRBJ1-1): DGGITQSPKYLFRKEGQNVTLSCEQNLNHDAMYWYRQDPGQGLRLIYYSQIVNDFQKGDIAEGYSVSREKKESFPLTVTSAQKNPTAFYLCASLQRGLNTEAFFGQGTRLTVV.

The table lists this clone with a count of one. V and J are TRBV28 and TRBJ1-4, with unresolved D. Trimming removed 7 bases from V and 2 bases from J, with 14 bases in between. The CDR3 runs to 15 residues. Looked up from germline, CDR1 is MDHEN and CDR2 is SYDVKM. For the CDR3, the DNA is TGTGCCAGCAAGGGCCAATCCCCCACTAATGAAAAACTGTTTTTT. It codes for CASKGQSPTNEKLFF.

The chain couples TRBV11-3 to TRBJ1-1, with D perhaps TRBD1 (5 bases). There are 15 residues in the CDR3. V gave up 0 bases and J gave up 6 bases, with 14 bases separating them. CDR1 and CDR2 (germline): SGHNT, YENEEA. The CDR3 sequence is CASSLDSQGWAEAFF. The CDR3, as DNA: TGTGCCAGCAGCTTAGATAGCCAGGGATGGGCTGAAGCTTTCTTT.

The CDR3 spells CASSAIHSGTTSSYEQYF. In DNA form, the CDR3 reads TGTGCCAGCAGCGCCATCCATAGCGGGACCACAAGCTCCTACGAGCAGTACTTC. V is TRBV7-2 and J is TRBJ2-7; 8 positions agree with TRBD2. CDR1 is SGHTA, CDR2 FQGNSA, per germline. CDR3 length: 18 residues. V dropped 5 bases and J dropped 0; count of bases not matched to a gene: 15.

This clone was seen only once. The rearrangement links TRBV7-9 to TRBJ2-1; D gene ambiguous. Looked up from germline, CDR1 is SEHNR and CDR2 is FQNEAQ (reference sequence). CDR3 length: 15 amino acids. V was trimmed by 5 bases and J by 9 bases, leaving 20 bases between them. CDR3 coding DNA: TGTGCCAGCAGCCCCCGGACGTCAAATTTCATTGAGCAGTTCTTC. Protein: CASSPRTSNFIEQFF.

This clone was picked up a small number of times. The rearrangement links TRBV5-5 to TRBJ1-4; D not resolved. The CDR3 spans 15 residues. From germline, CDR1 is SGHKS and CDR2 YYEKEE (reference sequence). V lost 4 bases to trimming and J lost 3 bases, with 13 bases between them. CDR3: CASSTDPGPNEKLFF. The CDR3 DNA follows: TGTGCCAGCAGCACTGACCCAGGACCTAATGAAAAACTGTTTTTT. The full variable domain, in which reference TRBV5-5 and TRBJ1-4 provide the parts outside the CDR3, is DAGVTQSPTHLIKTRGQQVTLRCSPISGHKSVSWYQQVLGQGPQFIFQYYEKEERGRGNFPDRFSARQFPNYSSELNVNALLLGDSALYLCASSTDPGPNEKLFFGSGTQLSVL.

The chain carries TRBV2 and TRBJ2-1; D is ambiguous. Looked up from germline, CDR1 is SNHLY and CDR2 is FYNNEI. The CDR3 runs to 12 residues. V lost 5 bases and J lost 8, with 10 bases in between. The CDR3 is CASSKLRDEQFF. The CDR3 DNA reads TGTGCCAGCAGTAAACTGCGCGATGAGCAGTTCTTC.

This chain links TRBV4-3 with TRBJ1-5, with D tentatively TRBD1 (6 bases). This CDR3 is built from 17 residues. Trimming cost V 0 bases and J 0 bases, with 12 bases left between them. CDR1 LGHNA and CDR2 YSLEER come from the germline V gene. The CDR3 DNA sequence: TGCGCCAGCAGCCAAGATCGAGGGGGTTATAGCAATCAGCCCCAGCATTTT. It is translated as CASSQDRGGYSNQPQHF.

The chain links TRBV5-8 to TRBJ1-5; TRBD1 matches 8 bases. Trimming cost V 3 bases and J 7 bases; bases outside gene matches: 6. The germline CDR1 and CDR2 sequences are SGHTS and YDEGEE. The CDR3 is 14 amino acids. Written as DNA, the CDR3 is TGTGCCAGCAGCTCCGGGACAGGAAAACAGCCCCAGCATTTT. Its translation: CASSSGTGKQPQHF.

The V call is TRBV18, the J call TRBJ2-5; TRBD2 might be the D (5 bases). The germline V and J ends were trimmed by 3 bases and 2 bases, with 7 bases remaining between them. The CDR3 totals 13 residues. Per the germline V gene, CDR1 is KGHSH and CDR2 is LQKENI. CDR3 DNA sequence: TGTGCCAGCTCACCCACTAGTCAAGAGACCCAGTACTTC. Its translation is CASSPTSQETQYF. The entire variable domain, with the rest obtained from reference TRBV18 and TRBJ2-5, is as follows: NAGVMQNPRHLVRRRGQEARLRCSPMKGHSHVYWYRQLPEEGLKFMVYLQKENIIDESGMPKERFSAEFPKEGPSILRIQQVVRGDSAAYFCASSPTSQETQYFGPGTRLLVL.

This sequence joins TRBV7-3 and TRBJ2-1, with 7 bases matching TRBD2. There are 16 residues in the CDR3. After removal of 1 base from V and 2 bases from J, the junction contained 5 bases not matched to a gene. CDR1 SGHTA and CDR2 FQGTGA come from the germline V gene. CDR3 nucleotides: TGTGCCAGCAGCTTAATAGGCCTAGCGGCCTACAATGAGCAGTTCTTC. This sequence encodes CASSLIGLAAYNEQFF.

CDR3 DNA sequence: TGCGCCAGCAGCGGACGACATATCAAGGGTGGCGGCTACACCTTC. Residues: CASSGRHIKGGGYTF. The chain has TRBV5-1 and TRBJ1-2; D gene ambiguous. Germline V gives CDR1 SGHRS, CDR2 YFSETQ. This CDR3 is 15 amino acids long. Between the trimmed V and J ends, which lost 4 bases and 8 bases, there was a span of 21 bases.

The chain links TRBV28 to TRBJ1-5; no clear D. V dropped 3 bases and J dropped 3 bases, with 12 bases sitting between them. The germline V gene has CDR1 MDHEN and CDR2 SYDVKM. CDR3 length equals 15 residues. CDR3 in amino acids: CASSFNLWVNQPQHF. DNA for the CDR3: TGTGCCAGCAGTTTTAACCTTTGGGTCAATCAGCCCCAGCATTTT.

This clone was detected once. CDR3 sequence reads: CASSYRRGLGQETQYF. In DNA form, the CDR3 reads TGTGCCAGCAGTTACAGGCGCGGCCTCGGTCAAGAGACCCAGTACTTC. The rearrangement joins TRBV6-5 to TRBJ2-5; D is undetermined. V shed 2 bases and J shed 2 bases, with 15 bases lying between them. CDR1 is MNHEY, CDR2 SVGAGI, per germline. CDR3 size: 16 residues.

The chain links TRBV5-1 to TRBJ2-2; D gene ambiguous. Trimming left V 0 bases short and J 7 bases short, with 10 bases between. CDR3 length: 14 residues. Looked up from germline, CDR1 is SGHRS and CDR2 is YFSETQ. The CDR3, as DNA: TGCGCCAGCAGCTTGGGAGGTGGCGGCGGGGAGCTGTTTTTT. Its protein is CASSLGGGGGELFF.

The V and J genes are TRBV7-8 and TRBJ1-4; 9 nucleotides align to TRBD1. CDR3 length equals 13 residues. CDR1 and CDR2 from the germline V gene are SGHVS and FQNEAQ. Germline trimming cut 3 bases from V and 7 bases from J; bases unmatched to any gene: 0. The CDR3: CASSLDRGEKLFF. The DNA for the CDR3 is TGTGCCAGCAGCTTGGACAGGGGTGAAAAACTGTTTTTT.

This rearrangement joins TRBV28 to TRBJ1-2; a weak D match, TRBD1 (6 bases). Germline V gene lookup returns CDR1 MDHEN and CDR2 SYDVKM. This CDR3 is 15 amino acids long. Trimming pared 5 bases from V and 4 bases from J, leaving 17 bases between. The CDR3 spells CASSEGGTSVYGYTF. The CDR3 coding sequence is TGTGCCAGCAGTGAAGGGGGGACGTCTGTCTATGGCTACACCTTC.

The CDR3 is CAIGPLMNTEAFF. CDR3 in DNA: TGTGCCATAGGACCGTTGATGAACACTGAAGCTTTCTTT. J is TRBJ1-1 and V is TRBV28; D not resolved. V lost 10 bases, J lost 0 bases, and 12 bases lay in between. This CDR3 contains 13 residues. Germline-derived CDR1 and CDR2 are MDHEN and SYDVKM.